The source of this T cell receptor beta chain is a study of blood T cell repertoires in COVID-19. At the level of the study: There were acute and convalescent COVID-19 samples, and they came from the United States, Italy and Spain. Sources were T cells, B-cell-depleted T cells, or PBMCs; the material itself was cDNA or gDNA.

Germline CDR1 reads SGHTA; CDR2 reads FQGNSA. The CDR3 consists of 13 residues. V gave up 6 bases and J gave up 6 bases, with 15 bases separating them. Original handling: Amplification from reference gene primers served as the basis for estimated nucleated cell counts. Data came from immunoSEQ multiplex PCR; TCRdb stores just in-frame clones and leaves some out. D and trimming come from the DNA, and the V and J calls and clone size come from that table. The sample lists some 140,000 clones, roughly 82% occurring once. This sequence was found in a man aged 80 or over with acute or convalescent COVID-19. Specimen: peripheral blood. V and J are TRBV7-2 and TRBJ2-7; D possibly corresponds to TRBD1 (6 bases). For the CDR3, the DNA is TGTGCCAGCAGTCAAAACAGGGCCTCCGAGCAGTACTTC. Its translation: CASSQNRASEQYF. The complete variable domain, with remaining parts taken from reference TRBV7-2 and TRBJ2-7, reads GAGVSQSPSNKVTEKGKDVELRCDPISGHTALYWYRQSLGQGLEFLIYFQGNSAPDKSGLPSDRFSAERTGGSVSTLTIQRTQQEDSAVYLCASSQNRASEQYFGPGTRLTVT.